The sequence of this TCR beta chain was determined in a study of blood T cell repertoires in COVID-19. Study in general: Specimens from acute and convalescent COVID-19 originated in the United States, Italy and Spain. Nucleic acid was either cDNA or gDNA, and it came from T cells, B-cell-depleted T cells, or PBMCs.

The data were produced by immunoSEQ multiplex PCR, yet TCRdb's version contains in-frame clones alone and is incomplete. The sample includes approximately 140,000 clones, over 70% seen only once; the top ten take about 6.5%. V lost 4 bases and J 1 base, leaving 9 bases between the germline ends. CDR1 is SGDLS, CDR2 YYNGEE, per germline. The CDR3 has 14 residues. The sample comprised peripheral blood. The chain couples TRBV9 to TRBJ1-3, with D maybe TRBD1 (5 bases). This sequence was found in an elderly man with acute or convalescent COVID-19. CDR3 sequence reads: CASSPQGSGNTIYF. The CDR3 bases are TGTGCCAGCAGCCCCCAGGGTTCTGGAAACACCATATATTTT.